These 24 T cell receptor beta chains were all obtained from the same sample, sequenced in a study of molecular identifiers for immune sequencing clone quantification. One entry per CDR3 protein, called by TCRdb with MiXCR from the PCR reads. The table includes 460,000 or so distinct CDR3 sequences, about 26% detected once. Sequencing was done on a sample of naive CD8+ T cells from blood, with Jurkat cell RNA spiked in. Sample subset: FACS-sorted CD8+CD4-CCR7+CD45RA+ naive T cells. These receptors were taken from a human donor in good health. Some libraries in this study had Jurkat cell RNA spiked in.

This clonotype turned up a few times. This rearrangement joins TRBV5-1 to TRBJ2-7, with D possibly being TRBD1 or TRBD2 (5 bases each). Trimming shortened V by 4 bases and J by 4 bases, and 15 bases separated the two germline ends. The CDR3 contains 14 residues. Germline CDR1 is SGHRS and CDR2 is YFSETQ. CDR3 sequence: CASSPAGAGYEQYF. The DNA of the CDR3 is TGCGCCAGCAGCCCAGCCGGGGCAGGGTACGAGCAGTACTTC.

This clonotype came up a few times. The gene calls are TRBV19 and TRBJ2-7, with 8 positions matching TRBD1. The CDR3 is made up of 16 amino acids. Germline values: CDR1 LNHDA, CDR2 SQIVND (reference sequence). Unmatched junction bases numbered 9, after V lost 3 bases and J lost 2 bases. CDR3 nucleotides: TGTGCCAGTAGTATTCTGGGGTCCAGGGGGCCCTACGAGCAGTACTTC. Translating gives CASSILGSRGPYEQYF.

A few counts support this clonotype. The chain recombines TRBV19 with TRBJ2-7, with D tentatively TRBD2 (5 bases). The V and J ends lost 1 base and 2 bases respectively, with 12 bases between them. Germline lookup yields CDR1 LNHDA and CDR2 SQIVND (reference sequence). The CDR3 length is 15 residues. CDR3 bases: TGTGCCAGTAGTATAGGAAGAGGGATCCCCTACGAGCAGTACTTC. It translates to CASSIGRGIPYEQYF. Filled out from reference TRBV19 and TRBJ2-7, the complete variable domain reads DGGITQSPKYLFRKEGQNVTLSCEQNLNHDAMYWYRQDPGQGLRLIYYSQIVNDFQKGDIAEGYSVSREKKESFPLTVTSAQKNPTAFYLCASSIGRGIPYEQYFGPGTRLTVT.

This clonotype was observed many times. J is TRBJ2-3 and V is TRBV7-6; tentative D call: TRBD1 (6 bases). CDR3 length: 15 residues. V gave up 5 bases and J gave up 3 bases, with 15 bases separating them. Germline CDR1 SGHVS, CDR2 FNYEAQ. DNA of the CDR3: TGTGCCAGCAGCCCTGGGACAAGCCGTACAGATACGCAGTATTTT. Translated, it gives CASSPGTSRTDTQYF. Drawing the rest from reference TRBV7-6 and TRBJ2-3, the complete variable domain is GAGVSQSPRYKVTKRGQDVALRCDPISGHVSLYWYRQALGQGPEFLTYFNYEAQQDKSGLPNDRFSAERPEGSISTLTIQRTEQRDSAMYRCASSPGTSRTDTQYFGPGTRLTVL.

This clonotype was observed many times. V is TRBV7-2 and J is TRBJ2-2; TRBD2 agrees at 8 bases. In germline, CDR1 is SGHTA, CDR2 FQGNSA. The CDR3 has 14 residues. Unmatched junction bases numbered 5, after V lost 5 bases and J lost 6 bases. The CDR3 spells CASSLEREPGELFF. In nucleotides, the CDR3 is TGTGCCAGCAGCCTAGAGCGGGAGCCCGGGGAGCTGTTTTTT.

The chain carries TRBV27 and TRBJ2-7, with TRBD2 matching 7 bases. CDR3 length equals 17 residues. Germline CDR1 and CDR2: MNHEY and SMNVEV (reference sequence). V shed 3 bases, J shed 5 bases, and the junction held 16 bases outside the gene matches. CDR3 in amino acids: CASSLIAGLGVNHEQYF. The CDR3 DNA follows: TGTGCCAGCAGTTTGATCGCAGGACTAGGAGTAAACCACGAGCAGTACTTC.

This chain uses TRBV7-8 with TRBJ2-3; 12 positions match TRBD2. CDR3 size: 17 residues. Trimming removed 8 bases from V and 0 bases from J; junction bases left unmatched: 9. Looked up from germline, CDR1 is SGHVS and CDR2 is FQNEAQ. The CDR3 DNA reads TGTGCCAGCGGCTCTCCTACTAGCGGGGGGAGCACAGATACGCAGTATTTT. It specifies CASGSPTSGGSTDTQYF.

The chain is built from TRBV7-9 and TRBJ2-6; TRBD1 is a possible D gene (6 bases). Germline V gene lookup returns CDR1 SEHNR and CDR2 FQNEAQ (reference sequence). There are 15 residues in the CDR3. The ends were cut back, 2 bases at V and 2 bases at J, with 7 bases in the middle. In DNA form, the CDR3 reads TGTGCCAGCAGCTTACAGGGGACTGGGGCCAACGTCCTGACTTTC. Its protein product is CASSLQGTGANVLTF.

The V call is TRBV14, the J call TRBJ2-7; D gene ambiguous. Germline assignment: CDR1 SGHDN and CDR2 FVKESK. This CDR3 comprises 14 residues. Deletions cut 2 bases from V and 4 bases from J, with 12 bases between. The CDR3 spells CASSQTQFLYEQYF. CDR3 coding DNA: TGTGCCAGCAGCCAAACCCAGTTTTTGTACGAGCAGTACTTC.

The CDR3 nucleotides read TGCGCCAGCAGCCAAGAAGCTCTGGGGGGGGCCTACAATGAGCAGTTCTTC. This codes for CASSQEALGGAYNEQFF. The chain joins TRBV4-1 to TRBJ2-1; 7 bases are shared with TRBD2. The V gene end was trimmed by 0 bases and the J gene end by 2 bases; junction bases not matched to a gene: 7. Germline loops: CDR1 MGHRA, CDR2 YSYEKL. This CDR3 is 17 amino acids long.

This clonotype was observed at least ten times. This rearrangement joins TRBV15 to TRBJ1-3, with D hard to call. V was cut by 0 bases and J by 5 bases, with 5 bases left in between. Germline values: CDR1 LNHNV, CDR2 YYDKDF (reference sequence). The CDR3 is 13 residues long. CDR3 residues: CATSRDRRNTIYF. The CDR3 nucleotides are TGTGCCACCAGCAGAGATCGGCGAAACACCATATATTTT.

The chain combines TRBV7-9 with TRBJ2-1; 8 nucleotides agree with TRBD1. V was clipped by 4 bases and J by 8 bases; unmatched bases: 19. The CDR3 runs to 18 residues. Germline CDR1 SEHNR, CDR2 FQNEAQ (reference sequence). The CDR3 protein is CASSSQGDRPPNFHEQFF. Here the CDR3 DNA reads TGTGCCAGCAGCTCACAAGGGGACAGGCCCCCGAACTTCCATGAGCAGTTCTTC.

This sequence joins TRBV2 and TRBJ2-3, with TRBD2 as a possible D gene (6 bases). CDR3 length: 18 amino acids. Germline V gene sequence: CDR1 SNHLY, CDR2 FYNNEI. The V end was cut by 2 bases, the J end by 1 base, with 19 bases between. For the CDR3, the DNA is TGTGCCAGCAGTGAATTAGGAAGGGGACTTGAAGGCACAGATACGCAGTATTTT. It translates to CASSELGRGLEGTDTQYF. Filled out from reference TRBV2 and TRBJ2-3, the complete variable domain reads EPEVTQTPSHQVTQMGQEVILRCVPISNHLYFYWYRQILGQKVEFLVSFYNNEISEKSEIFDDQFSVERPDGSNFTLKIRSTKLEDSAMYFCASSELGRGLEGTDTQYFGPGTRLTVL.

This clonotype was seen at least ten times. This sequence joins TRBV4-1 and TRBJ1-4; perhaps TRBD1 as D (5 bases). Germline lookup yields CDR1 MGHRA and CDR2 YSYEKL. V was trimmed by 0 bases and J by 7 bases, leaving 15 bases between them. The CDR3 is 16 residues long. The CDR3 region has the DNA TGCGCCAGCAGCCAAGATCTTGGAGGGGTCACTGAAAAACTGTTTTTT. It yields the protein CASSQDLGGVTEKLFF.

The chain is built from TRBV7-9 and TRBJ2-7; tentatively, D is TRBD2 (5 bases). CDR1 is SEHNR and CDR2 is FQNEAQ in the germline V gene (reference sequence). With 5 bases removed from V and 4 bases from J, the gap between germline ends came to 12 bases. The CDR3 length is 13 residues. In DNA form, the CDR3 reads TGTGCCAGCAGCCCCCCATCGGGATACGAGCAGTACTTC. Translated, it gives CASSPPSGYEQYF. The full variable domain, completed using reference TRBV7-9 and TRBJ2-7, is DTGVSQNPRHKITKRGQNVTFRCDPISEHNRLYWYRQTLGQGPEFLTYFQNEAQLEKSRLLSDRFSAERPKGSFSTLEIQRTEQGDSAMYLCASSPPSGYEQYFGPGTRLTVT.

This clonotype has just a few counts. The junction departs from the called germline gene at one end, perhaps through a read error. The chain joins TRBV4-3 to TRBJ2-7; perhaps TRBD2 as D (6 bases). Germline loops: CDR1 LGHNA, CDR2 YSLEER. The CDR3 is 16 amino acids. Written as DNA, the CDR3 is TGCGACAGCAGCCAAGGAGTTTGGGGGGAATCCTACGAGCAGTACTTC. Amino acids: CDSSQGVWGESYEQYF.

Written as DNA, the CDR3 is TGTGCCAGCAACTCCCCCCGAGGGGCCGCTAGCACAGATACGCAGTATTTT. Encoded protein: CASNSPRGAASTDTQYF. V gene TRBV9 combines with J gene TRBJ2-3; D could derive from TRBD1 or TRBD2 (5 bases each). V was cut by 6 bases and J by 0 bases, with 20 bases left in between. This CDR3 spans 17 amino acids. From germline, CDR1 is SGDLS and CDR2 YYNGEE.

Regarding this clonotype: With a much larger clone just one base away, this may be a read error. The chain recombines TRBV9 with TRBJ2-3; a possible D gene is TRBD2 (6 bases). This CDR3 has 15 residues. Germline-derived CDR1 and CDR2 are SGDLS and YYNGEE. The CDR3 loop is CASSISGSYTDTHYF. As DNA, the CDR3 is TGTGCCAGCAGCATTAGCGGATCCTACACAGATACGCATTATTTT.

This clonotype was counted many times. The chain uses TRBV6-2 or TRBV6-3 and TRBJ1-1; D unclear. The CDR3 contains 12 residues. Germline assignment: CDR1 MNHEY and CDR2 SVGEGT. Trimming stripped 0 bases from V and 7 bases from J, with 6 bases between. Here the CDR3 DNA reads TGTGCCAGCAGTTACTCGAGCCTTGAAGCTTTCTTT. Translating gives CASSYSSLEAFF.

This clonotype was detected a few times. J is TRBJ2-1 and V is TRBV15; 7 nucleotides agree with TRBD1. CDR1 is LNHNV and CDR2 is YYDKDF in the germline V gene (reference sequence). J gave up 3 bases and V 0 bases, and 20 bases lay outside the gene matches. The CDR3 runs to 21 residues. CDR3 sequence: CATSRDLGGQVMWEFYNEQFF. In nucleotides, the CDR3 is TGTGCCACCAGCAGAGATCTCGGCGGACAGGTCATGTGGGAATTCTACAATGAGCAGTTCTTC.

This clonotype was seen just once. This chain links TRBV27 with TRBJ2-3; D not resolved. This CDR3 contains 12 residues. V lost 8 bases, J lost 5 bases, and 11 bases lay in between. Germline V gene sequence: CDR1 MNHEY, CDR2 SMNVEV (reference sequence). The CDR3 region has the DNA TGTGCCAGCGGCACCCTTAGAGATACGCAGTATTTT. Translated, it gives CASGTLRDTQYF.

This chain joins TRBV5-1 and TRBJ1-6; 9 bases line up with TRBD1. The germline gives CDR1 SGHRS, CDR2 YFSETQ. The CDR3 runs 16 residues. The V and J ends lost 0 bases and 6 bases, in that order; junction bases with no gene match: 4. The chain's CDR3 is CASSLGTGVPNSPLHF. The CDR3 nucleotides read TGCGCCAGCAGCTTGGGGACAGGGGTCCCTAATTCACCCCTCCACTTT.

This clonotype was counted ten times or more. V gene TRBV4-2 combines with J gene TRBJ2-6; TRBD1 matches at 8 bases. The germline CDR1 and CDR2 sequences are LGHNA and YNFKEQ. V lost 0 bases and J lost 2; bases outside the gene matches: 3. CDR3 size: 17 residues. This chain's CDR3 is CASSQDQQGAGANVLTF. The CDR3 DNA reads TGTGCCAGCAGCCAAGATCAACAGGGGGCTGGGGCCAACGTCCTGACTTTC.

The V gene is TRBV11-2, the J gene TRBJ2-1, with 9 bases that match TRBD1. The germline V gene encodes CDR1 SGHAT and CDR2 FQNNGV. The V and J ends lost 3 bases and 7 bases, in that order; junction bases with no gene match: 13. CDR3 length: 17 residues. Here the CDR3 reads CASSFTAGTGLLNEQFF. CDR3 coding DNA: TGTGCCAGCAGCTTCACCGCCGGGACAGGGTTACTGAATGAGCAGTTCTTC.